This T cell receptor beta chain was identified during a study of PD-1 blockade in mismatch repair-deficient tumors. General study results and limits: Tumor-resident clones, often absent from pretreatment blood, expanded after pembrolizumab and then contracted.

Sequenced by immunoSEQ multiplex PCR; TCRdb stores in-frame clones only, minus some. Here the sample spans 60,000 to 70,000 clones, roughly 88% being singletons. Turning to this clone: Its antigen remains unidentified. Other nucleotide sequences from this sample produce the same CDR3.

There are 13 residues in the CDR3. Trimming took 2 bases from V and 4 from J, leaving 9 bases between them. Germline V CDR1 and CDR2: MNHEY, SMNVEV (reference sequence). This clonotype was obtained from an adult with mismatch repair-deficient cancer. The source material was peripheral blood, sampled 52 weeks after starting pembrolizumab. The V call is TRBV27, the J call TRBJ2-7, with D possibly matching TRBD1 (6 bases). CDR3 bases: TGTGCCAGCAGTTTAGCAGGGGCGTACGAGCAGTACTTC. Translated: CASSLAGAYEQYF.